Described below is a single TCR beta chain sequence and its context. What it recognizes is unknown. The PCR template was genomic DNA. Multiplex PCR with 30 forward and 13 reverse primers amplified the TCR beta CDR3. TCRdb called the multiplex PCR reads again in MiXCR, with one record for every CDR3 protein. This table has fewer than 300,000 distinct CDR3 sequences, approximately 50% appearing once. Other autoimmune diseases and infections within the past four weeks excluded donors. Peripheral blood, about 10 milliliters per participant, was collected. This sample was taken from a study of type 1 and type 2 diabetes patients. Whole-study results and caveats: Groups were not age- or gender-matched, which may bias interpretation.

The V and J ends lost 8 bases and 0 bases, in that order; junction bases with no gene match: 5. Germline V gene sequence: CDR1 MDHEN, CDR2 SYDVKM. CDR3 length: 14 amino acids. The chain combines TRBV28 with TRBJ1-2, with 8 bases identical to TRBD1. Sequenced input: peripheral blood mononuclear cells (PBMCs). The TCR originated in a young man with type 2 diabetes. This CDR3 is CASAGGLANYGYTF. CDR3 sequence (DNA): TGTGCCAGCGCAGGGGGCCTAGCTAACTATGGCTACACCTTC.